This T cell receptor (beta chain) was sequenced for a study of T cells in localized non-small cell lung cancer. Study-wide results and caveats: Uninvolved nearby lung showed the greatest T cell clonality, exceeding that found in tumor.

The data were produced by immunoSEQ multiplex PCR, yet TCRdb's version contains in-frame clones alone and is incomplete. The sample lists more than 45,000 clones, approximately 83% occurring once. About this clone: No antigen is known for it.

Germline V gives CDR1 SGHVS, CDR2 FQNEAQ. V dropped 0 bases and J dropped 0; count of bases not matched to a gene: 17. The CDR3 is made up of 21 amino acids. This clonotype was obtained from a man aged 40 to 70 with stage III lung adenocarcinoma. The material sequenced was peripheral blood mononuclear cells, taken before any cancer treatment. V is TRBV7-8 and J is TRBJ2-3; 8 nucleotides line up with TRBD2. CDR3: CASSLAGGSGIKSTSTDTQYF. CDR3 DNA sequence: TGTGCCAGCAGCTTAGCGGGTGGTAGCGGGATAAAATCTACCAGCACAGATACGCAGTATTTT.